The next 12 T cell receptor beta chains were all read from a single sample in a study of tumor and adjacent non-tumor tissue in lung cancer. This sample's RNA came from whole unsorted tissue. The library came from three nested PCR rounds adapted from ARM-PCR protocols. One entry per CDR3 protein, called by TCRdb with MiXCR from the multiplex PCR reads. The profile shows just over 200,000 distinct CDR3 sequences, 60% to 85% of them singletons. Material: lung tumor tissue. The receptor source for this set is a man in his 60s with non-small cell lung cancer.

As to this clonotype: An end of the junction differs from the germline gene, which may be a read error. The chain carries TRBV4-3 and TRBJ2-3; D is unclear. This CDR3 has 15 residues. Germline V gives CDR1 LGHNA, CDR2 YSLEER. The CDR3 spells CASSQEGSSTDTQNF. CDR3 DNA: TGCGCCAGCAGCCAAGAGGGGTCAAGCACAGATACCCAGAATTTT.

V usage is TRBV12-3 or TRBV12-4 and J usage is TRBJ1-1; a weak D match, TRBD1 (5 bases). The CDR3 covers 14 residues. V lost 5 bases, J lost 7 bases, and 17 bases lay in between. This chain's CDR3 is CASSNMGPQIEAFF. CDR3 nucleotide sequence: TGTGCCAGCAGTAACATGGGACCTCAAATTGAAGCTTTCTTT.

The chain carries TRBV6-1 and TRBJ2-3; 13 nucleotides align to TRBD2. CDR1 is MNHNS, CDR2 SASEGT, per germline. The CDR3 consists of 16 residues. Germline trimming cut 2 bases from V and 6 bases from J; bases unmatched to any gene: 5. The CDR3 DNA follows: TGTGCCAGCAGTGAAAGGACTAGCGGGAGCGGGGATACGCAGTATTTT. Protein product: CASSERTSGSGDTQYF.

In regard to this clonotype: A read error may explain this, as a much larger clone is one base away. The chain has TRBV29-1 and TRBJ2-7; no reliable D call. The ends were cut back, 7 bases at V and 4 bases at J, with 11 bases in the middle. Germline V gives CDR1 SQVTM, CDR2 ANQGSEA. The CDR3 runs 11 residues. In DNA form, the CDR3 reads TGCAGCGCCGGGTCGGTGTACGAGCAGTACTTC. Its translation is CSAGSVYEQYF.

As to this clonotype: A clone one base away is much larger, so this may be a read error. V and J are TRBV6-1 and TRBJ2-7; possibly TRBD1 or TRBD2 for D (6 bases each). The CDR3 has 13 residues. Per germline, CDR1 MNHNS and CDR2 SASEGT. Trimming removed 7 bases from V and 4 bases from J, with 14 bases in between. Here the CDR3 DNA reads TGTGCCAGCACAGGGCAGGGGAGGTACGAGCAGTACTTC. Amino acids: CASTGQGRYEQYF.

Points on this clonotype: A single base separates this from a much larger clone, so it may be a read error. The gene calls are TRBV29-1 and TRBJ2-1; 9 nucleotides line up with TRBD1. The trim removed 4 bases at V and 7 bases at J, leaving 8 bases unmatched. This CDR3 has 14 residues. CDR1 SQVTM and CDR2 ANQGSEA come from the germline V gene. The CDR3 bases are TGCAGCGTTGGACAGGGGGATGGGTTGAATGAGCAGTTCTTC. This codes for CSVGQGDGLNEQFF.

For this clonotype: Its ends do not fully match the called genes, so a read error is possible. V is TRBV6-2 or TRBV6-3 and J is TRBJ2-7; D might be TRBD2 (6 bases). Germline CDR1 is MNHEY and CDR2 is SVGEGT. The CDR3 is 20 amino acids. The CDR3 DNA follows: TGTGCCAGCGGTTACTCGGTTGGCGGCGGGATAACGTCGGCCAGGGACGAGCAGTACTTC. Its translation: CASGYSVGGGITSARDEQYF.

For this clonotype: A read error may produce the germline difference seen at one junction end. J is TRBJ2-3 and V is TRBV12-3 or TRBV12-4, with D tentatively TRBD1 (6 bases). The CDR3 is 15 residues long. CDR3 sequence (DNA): TGTACCAGCAGTATGGACAGTACAAGCACAGATACGCAGTATTTT. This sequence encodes CTSSMDSTSTDTQYF.

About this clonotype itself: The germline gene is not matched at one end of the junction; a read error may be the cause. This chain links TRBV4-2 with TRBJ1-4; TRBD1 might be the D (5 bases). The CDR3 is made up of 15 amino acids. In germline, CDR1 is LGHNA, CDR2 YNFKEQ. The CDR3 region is CTSSQPGRINEKLFF. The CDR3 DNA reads TGTACCAGCAGCCAACCGGGACGGATTAATGAAAAACTGTTTTTT.

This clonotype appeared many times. The CDR3 coding sequence is TGTGCCAGCAGCCTGCTGACACGGGACTTACAAGAGACCCAGTACTTC. Encoded protein: CASSLLTRDLQETQYF. The chain joins TRBV5-6 to TRBJ2-5, with D tentatively TRBD2 (6 bases). The germline CDR1 and CDR2 sequences are SGHDT and YYEEEE. This CDR3 has 16 residues. V lost 4 bases to trimming and J lost 2 bases, with 18 bases between them.

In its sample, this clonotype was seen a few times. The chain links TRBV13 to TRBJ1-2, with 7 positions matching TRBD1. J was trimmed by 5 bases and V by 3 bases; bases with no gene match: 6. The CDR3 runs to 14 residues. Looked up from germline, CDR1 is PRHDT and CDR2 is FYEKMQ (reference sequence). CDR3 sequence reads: CASSFNRGRYGYTF. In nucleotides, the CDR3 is TGTGCCAGCAGCTTCAACAGGGGACGGTATGGCTACACCTTC.

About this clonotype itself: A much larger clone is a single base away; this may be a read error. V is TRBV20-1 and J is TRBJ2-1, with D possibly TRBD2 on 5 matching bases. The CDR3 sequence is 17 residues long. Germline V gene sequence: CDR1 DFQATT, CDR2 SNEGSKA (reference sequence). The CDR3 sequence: CSVRDHGGPSSYNEQFF. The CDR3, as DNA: TGCAGTGTTAGAGATCACGGCGGGCCGAGCTCCTACAATGAGCAGTTCTTC.